The TCR beta chain described here comes from a study of blood T cell repertoires in COVID-19. This clone came up once. Repertoires were generated with immunoSEQ multiplex PCR, while TCRdb's copy carries only in-frame clones and drops some. The sample consists of 200,000 to 250,000 clones, around 84% of them appearing once. This TCR came from a woman of 80 years or more with active or convalescent COVID-19. Sample: peripheral blood.

CDR3 protein: CAISDNDRGYGYTF. The CDR3 region has the DNA TGTGCCATCAGTGACAACGACAGGGGCTATGGCTACACCTTC. This chain joins TRBV10-3 and TRBJ1-2; 8 positions match TRBD1. CDR3 length: 14 residues. V lost 3 bases and J lost 4; bases outside the gene matches: 4. Germline loops: CDR1 ENHRY, CDR2 SYGVKD.